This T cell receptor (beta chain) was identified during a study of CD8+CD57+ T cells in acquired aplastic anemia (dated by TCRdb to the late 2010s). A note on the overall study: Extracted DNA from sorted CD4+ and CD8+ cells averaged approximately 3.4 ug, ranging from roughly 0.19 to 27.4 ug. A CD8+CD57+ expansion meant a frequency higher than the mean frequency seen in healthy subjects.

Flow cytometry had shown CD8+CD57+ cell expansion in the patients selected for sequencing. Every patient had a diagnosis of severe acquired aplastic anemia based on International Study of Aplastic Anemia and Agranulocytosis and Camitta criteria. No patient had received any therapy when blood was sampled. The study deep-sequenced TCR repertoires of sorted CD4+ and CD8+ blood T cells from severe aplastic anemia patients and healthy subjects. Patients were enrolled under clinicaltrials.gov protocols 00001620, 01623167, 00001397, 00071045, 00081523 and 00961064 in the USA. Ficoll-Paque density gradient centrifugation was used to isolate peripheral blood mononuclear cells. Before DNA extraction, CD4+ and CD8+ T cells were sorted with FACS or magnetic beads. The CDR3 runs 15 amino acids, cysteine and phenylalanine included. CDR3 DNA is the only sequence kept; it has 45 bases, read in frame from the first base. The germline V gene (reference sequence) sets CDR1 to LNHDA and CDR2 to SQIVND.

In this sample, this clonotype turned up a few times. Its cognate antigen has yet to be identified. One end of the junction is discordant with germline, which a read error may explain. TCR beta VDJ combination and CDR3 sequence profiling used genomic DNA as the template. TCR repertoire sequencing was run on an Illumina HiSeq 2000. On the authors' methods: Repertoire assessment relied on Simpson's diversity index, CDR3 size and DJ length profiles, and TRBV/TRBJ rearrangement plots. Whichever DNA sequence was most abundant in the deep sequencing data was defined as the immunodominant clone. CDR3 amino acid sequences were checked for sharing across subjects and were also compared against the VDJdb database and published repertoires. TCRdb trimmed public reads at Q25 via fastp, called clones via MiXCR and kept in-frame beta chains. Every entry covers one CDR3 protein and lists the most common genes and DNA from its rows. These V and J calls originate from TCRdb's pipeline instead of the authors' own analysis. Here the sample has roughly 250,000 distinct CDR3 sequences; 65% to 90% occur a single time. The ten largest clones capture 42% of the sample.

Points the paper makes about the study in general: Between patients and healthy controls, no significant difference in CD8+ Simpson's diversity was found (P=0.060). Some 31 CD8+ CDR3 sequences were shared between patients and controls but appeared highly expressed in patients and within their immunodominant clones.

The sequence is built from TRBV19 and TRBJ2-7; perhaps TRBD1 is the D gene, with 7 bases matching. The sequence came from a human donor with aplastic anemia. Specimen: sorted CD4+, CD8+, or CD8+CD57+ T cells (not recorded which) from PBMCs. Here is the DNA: TGCGCCAGCAGCCAAGGAGGGGGCCTGTTATACGAGCAGTACTTC. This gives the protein CASSQGGGLLYEQYF.